This entry lists 17 T cell receptor beta chains sequenced from one sample in a study of metastatic and nonmetastatic thyroid tumors. TCRdb reanalyzed the PCR reads with MiXCR. The sample consists of about 41,000 clones, 20% to 25% of them appearing once. Patients underwent thyroid surgery, and none had received any treatment before it. The sample comprised tumor tissue. The receptor source for this set is a female donor with papillary thyroid cancer or a benign thyroid nodule (not recorded which). Some clones in this sample may be carry-over from other donors' samples.

This clone was seen ten or more times. This chain connects TRBV20-1 to TRBJ2-7; the match to TRBD1 covers 10 bases. V shed 3 bases and J 2 bases; nucleotides not matched to a gene: 4. Per germline, CDR1 DFQATT and CDR2 SNEGSKA (reference sequence). The CDR3 extends over 14 amino acids. The CDR3 loop reads CSASRQGAAYEQYF. CDR3 sequence (DNA): TGCAGTGCTAGTAGACAGGGGGCAGCCTACGAGCAGTACTTC.

This clone was detected a few times. The J gene is TRBJ1-2, the V gene TRBV19; the match to TRBD1 covers 7 bases. The germline CDR1 and CDR2 sequences are LNHDA and SQIVND (reference sequence). The V and J ends lost 5 bases and 1 base, in that order; junction bases with no gene match: 4. The CDR3 extends over 14 amino acids. The CDR3 loop is CASSETGFNYGYTF. CDR3 bases: TGTGCCAGTAGTGAGACAGGGTTTAACTATGGCTACACCTTC.

This clone was counted at least ten times. Other DNA sequences within the sample encode an identical CDR3. The gene calls are TRBV12-3 or TRBV12-4 and TRBJ1-4, with D possibly matching TRBD1 (5 bases). Trimming took off 7 bases at V and 0 bases at J, with 9 bases between the two ends. This CDR3 comprises 14 residues. In DNA form, the CDR3 reads TGTGCCAGCACCGACAGAGCAACTAATGAAAAACTGTTTTTT. Encoded protein: CASTDRATNEKLFF.

In its sample, this clone was seen many times. The same CDR3 is also encoded by other DNA sequences in this sample. The CDR3 DNA follows: TGTGCCAGCAGCTCCGTCTACCGGGACAGGGGGTCCGGGGAGCTGTTTTTT. It yields the protein CASSSVYRDRGSGELFF. The chain joins TRBV28 to TRBJ2-2; 11 nucleotides align to TRBD1. The V gene's germline CDR1 is MDHEN and CDR2 SYDVKM. The CDR3 has 17 amino acids. The J segment lost 6 bases and the V segment lost 6 bases, leaving 12 bases of the junction unmatched.

This chain connects TRBV20-1 to TRBJ2-1, with 12 bases fitting TRBD2. V lost 3 bases and J lost 2; bases outside the gene matches: 5. This CDR3 spans 16 amino acids. Germline values: CDR1 DFQATT, CDR2 SNEGSKA (reference sequence). The CDR3 sequence is CSASTSGRRTYNEQFF. DNA for the CDR3: TGCAGTGCTAGTACTAGCGGGAGGAGGACCTACAATGAGCAGTTCTTC.

The rearrangement uses TRBV11-2 and TRBJ1-2; 7 bases are shared with TRBD1. Per germline, CDR1 SGHAT and CDR2 FQNNGV. Germline trimming cut 5 bases from V and 6 bases from J; bases unmatched to any gene: 9. The CDR3 loop spans 14 amino acids. CDR3 sequence reads: CASSTITGDDGYTF. The CDR3 coding sequence is TGTGCCAGCAGCACTATAACAGGGGACGATGGCTACACCTTC.

This clone was counted only a few times. The chain uses TRBV14 and TRBJ2-5; D is perhaps TRBD2 (5 bases). This CDR3 is 14 amino acids long. The V end lost 0 bases, the J end lost 5 bases, and 10 bases lay between the germline ends. Germline V gives CDR1 SGHDN, CDR2 FVKESK. The CDR3 DNA reads TGTGCCAGCAGCCAAGAAGGGAGCGTGGAGACCCAGTACTTC. This encodes CASSQEGSVETQYF.

This clone has ten or more counts. The J gene is TRBJ2-5, the V gene TRBV11-2; the match to TRBD1 covers 8 bases. This CDR3 comprises 14 residues. With V trimmed by 2 bases and J by 5 bases, 4 bases remained unmatched. Germline V CDR1 and CDR2: SGHAT, FQNNGV. The CDR3 reads CASSLPGQEETQYF. Here the CDR3 DNA reads TGTGCCAGCAGCTTACCGGGACAGGAGGAGACCCAGTACTTC.

The sample holds many counts of this clone. The V call is TRBV12-3 or TRBV12-4, the J call TRBJ1-1, with 9 bases fitting TRBD1. This CDR3 contains 16 residues. Trimming took 4 bases from V and 4 from J; bases not matched to a gene: 10. CDR3 in amino acids: CASSYTGTGMSTEAFF. For the CDR3, the DNA is TGTGCCAGCAGTTACACCGGGACAGGGATGAGCACTGAAGCTTTCTTT.

This clone was found many times. In the same sample, other DNA sequences code for this CDR3. This chain connects TRBV11-2 to TRBJ2-7, with 10 bases identical to TRBD2. V gave up 1 base and J gave up 2 bases; unmatched junction bases: 8. Per germline, CDR1 SGHAT and CDR2 FQNNGV. This CDR3 has 17 amino acids. The CDR3 nucleotides read TGTGCCAGCAGCTTAGTGGGTAGCGGGAGGCCCGCCTACGAGCAGTACTTC. Protein sequence: CASSLVGSGRPAYEQYF.

The chain couples TRBV5-1 to TRBJ2-1; D gene ambiguous. V was cut by 4 bases and J by 2 bases, with 16 bases left in between. Germline V lookup: CDR1 SGHRS, CDR2 YFSETQ. The length of the CDR3 is 16 residues. CDR3 residues: CASSSGQVGPYNEQFF. The DNA for the CDR3 is TGCGCCAGCAGCAGTGGGCAGGTTGGCCCCTACAATGAGCAGTTCTTC.

The table lists this clone with a few counts. V gene TRBV6-2 or TRBV6-3 combines with J gene TRBJ2-7; the D is unclear. Trimming took off 8 bases at V and 3 bases at J, with 17 bases between the two ends. Germline loops: CDR1 MNHEY, CDR2 SVGEGT. The CDR3 sequence is 14 residues long. The CDR3 DNA sequence: TGTGCCAGCGGTTCTAGAAGTTCCCGCTACGAGCAGTACTTC. Its protein is CASGSRSSRYEQYF.

The genes are TRBV2 and TRBJ1-2; D is unresolved. The V end lost 8 bases, the J end lost 0 bases, and 10 bases lay between the germline ends. Germline lookup yields CDR1 SNHLY and CDR2 FYNNEI. CDR3 length equals 13 residues. This CDR3 reads CASSEVANYGYTF. CDR3 bases: TGTGCCAGCTCGGAAGTAGCTAACTATGGCTACACCTTC.

As DNA, the CDR3 is TGCAGTGCTAGAGAGGCCGGGGCTAGCGGGAGAATGTTGGAGACCCAGTACTTC. Translating gives CSAREAGASGRMLETQYF. The chain combines TRBV20-1 with TRBJ2-5; 10 bases are shared with TRBD2. Germline CDR1 is DFQATT and CDR2 is SNEGSKA (reference sequence). The CDR3 length is 18 residues. Trimming removed 0 bases from V and 5 bases from J; junction bases left unmatched: 15.

This clone came up many times. This chain joins TRBV7-3 and TRBJ2-7; weak D call: TRBD2 (5 bases). V shed 1 base and J shed 7 bases, with 8 bases lying between them. Germline-derived CDR1 and CDR2 are SGHTA and FQGTGA. CDR3 size: 12 residues. CDR3 nucleotide sequence: TGTGCCAGCAGCTTAAGCTCGGGAGAGCAGTACTTC. Translated, it gives CASSLSSGEQYF.

The table lists this clone with a few counts. This rearrangement joins TRBV6-2 or TRBV6-3 to TRBJ2-5, with a possible D match to TRBD2 (5 bases). This CDR3 contains 18 residues. Germline V gene sequence: CDR1 MNHEY, CDR2 SVGEGT. The germline V and J ends were trimmed by 0 bases and 0 bases, with 17 bases remaining between them. CDR3 amino acids: CASSYSTTLAGHQETQYF. CDR3 in DNA: TGTGCCAGCAGTTACTCGACTACGTTGGCGGGCCACCAAGAGACCCAGTACTTC.

The gene calls are TRBV20-1 and TRBJ1-1; the D gene is possibly TRBD1 (6 bases). CDR1 is DFQATT, CDR2 SNEGSKA, per germline (reference sequence). CDR3 size: 13 residues. V was shortened by 5 bases and J by 4 bases, with 14 bases between the two germline ends. The CDR3 DNA follows: TGCAGTGCTCCGAGGGGGGGGACCACTGAAGCTTTCTTT. It translates to CSAPRGGTTEAFF.